Included here is one TCR beta chain sequence, with context. As yet, its antigen is unknown. This record belongs to a study of glioma-infiltrating T cells. As for the study in general: WHO grade II oligodendrogliomas or astrocytomas, plus non-recurrent WHO grade IV glioblastomas, were sampled. Approximately 990,000 peripheral T cells were targeted at about 4- to 11-fold coverage. Broader study findings: Shared blood CDR3 signature motifs marked patients with low tissue-blood divergence. Only very few CDR3 sequences appeared in both tissue and blood.

Using RNA template, CDR3s of TCR alpha and beta were amplified with iRepertoire arm-PCR. A single record per CDR3 protein comes from TCRdb applying MiXCR to the multiplex PCR reads. The repertoire holds about 380,000 distinct CDR3 sequences, about 40% seen once, with 12% in the top ten. There are 15 residues in the CDR3. Germline assignment: CDR1 SGHAT and CDR2 FQNNGV. After removal of 5 bases from V and 6 bases from J, the junction contained 7 bases not matched to a gene. The J gene is TRBJ1-2, the V gene TRBV11-2, with 12 bases that match TRBD1. Specimen: glioma tissue, nonneoplastic brain tissue, or PBMCs (not recorded which). The origin of this receptor is a human donor with low-grade glioma or glioblastoma, undergoing nonglioma brain surgery, or in good health (not recorded which). The CDR3 reads CASSSPRDRGHGYTF. The CDR3, as DNA: TGTGCCAGCAGCAGTCCCCGGGACAGGGGGCATGGCTACACCTTC. Full variable domain (missing parts from reference TRBV11-2 and TRBJ1-2): EAGVAQSPRYKIIEKRQSVAFWCNPISGHATLYWYQQILGQGPKLLIQFQNNGVVDDSQLPKDRFSAERLKGVDSTLKIQPAKLEDSAVYLCASSSPRDRGHGYTFGSGTRLTVV.